Below, 7 T cell receptor beta chains from the same sample are listed, as sequenced in a study of shared clonotypes between healthy human individuals (dated by TCRdb to 2019 to 2021). Library construction relied on the immunoSEQ multiplex PCR assay. This immuneACCESS table, as held by TCRdb, lists in-frame sequences with V and J called but not all clones. Of the missing ones, under half trace to an unresolved V gene in checked studies; the others have no known cause. The sample table records 1,400,000 or so clones; just under 99% of these occur just once. Roughly 0.35% of the sample lies in the top ten. The sequenced material came from naive CD4+ T cells sorted from blood. The intended sense of this specimen's cell subset or site label: CD45RA+ positively selected. Receptor source: a man aged 30 to 39 in good health.

The chain is built from TRBV21-1 and TRBJ2-1; the D call in the table, TRBD1, was not verified against the DNA. TRBV21-1 is assigned pseudogene status. The CDR3 extends over 13 amino acids. The CDR3 sequence: CASSKAQVGEQFF. Written as DNA, the CDR3 is TGTGCCAGCAGCAAAGCCCAGGTTGGGGAGCAGTTCTTC.

The chain uses TRBV7-8 and TRBJ2-2, with TRBD2 matching over 9 bases. The V gene end was trimmed by 6 bases and the J gene end by 4 bases; junction bases not matched to a gene: 6. The V gene's germline CDR1 is SGHVS and CDR2 FQNEAQ. This CDR3 comprises 15 residues. CDR3 in DNA: TGTGCCAGCAGGGCGGGAGGGTCGTCCACCGGGGAGCTGTTTTTT. Residues: CASRAGGSSTGELFF.

The V call is TRBV29-1, the J call TRBJ1-4, with 8 bases that match TRBD1. The germline CDR1 and CDR2 sequences are SQVTM and ANQGSEA. Trimming at V came to 5 bases and at J to 5 bases, leaving 10 bases not matched to a gene. This CDR3 contains 15 residues. CDR3 sequence (DNA): TGCAGCGTTACAGGACAGGGCGGAACAAATGAAAAACTGTTTTTT. Translated, it gives CSVTGQGGTNEKLFF. Supplemented by reference TRBV29-1 and TRBJ1-4, the full variable domain reads SAVISQKPSRDICQRGTSLTIQCQVDSQVTMMFWYRQQPGQSLTLIATANQGSEATYESGFVIDKFPISRPNLTFSTLTVSNMSPEDSSIYLCSVTGQGGTNEKLFFGSGTQLSVL.

The V and J genes are TRBV29-1 and TRBJ2-2; D might be TRBD1 or TRBD2, each matching 5 bases. CDR1 SQVTM and CDR2 ANQGSEA come from the germline V gene. V lost 6 bases to trimming and J lost 8 bases, with 19 bases between them. CDR3 length equals 14 residues. DNA of the CDR3: TGCAGCGTGTTACGGGACGCAACTCTGGGGGAGCTGTTTTTT. Translated, it gives CSVLRDATLGELFF.

This chain connects TRBV6-6 to TRBJ1-1, with no clear D. The ends were cut back, 4 bases at V and 4 bases at J, with 10 bases in the middle. The CDR3 loop spans 13 amino acids. Germline CDR1 reads MNHNY; CDR2 reads SVGAGI (reference sequence). CDR3: CASSLWKATEAFF. The DNA for the CDR3 is TGTGCCAGCAGTTTATGGAAGGCCACTGAAGCTTTCTTT.

The chain links TRBV5-5 to TRBJ1-5, with D hard to call. Germline-derived CDR1 and CDR2 are SGHKS and YYEKEE (reference sequence). With 0 bases removed from V and 5 bases from J, the gap between germline ends came to 9 bases. This CDR3 is built from 14 residues. CDR3 DNA sequence: TGTGCCAGCAGCTTGGGTAACATCGATCAGCCCCAGCATTTT. It translates to CASSLGNIDQPQHF. Looking up the rest from reference TRBV5-5 and TRBJ1-5 gives the full variable domain: DAGVTQSPTHLIKTRGQQVTLRCSPISGHKSVSWYQQVLGQGPQFIFQYYEKEERGRGNFPDRFSARQFPNYSSELNVNALLLGDSALYLCASSLGNIDQPQHFGDGTRLSIL.

The rearrangement joins TRBV5-1 to TRBJ2-1, with D possibly TRBD2 on 6 matching bases. Germline V gives CDR1 SGHRS, CDR2 YFSETQ. The CDR3 is 15 amino acids. Trimming left V 4 bases short and J 4 bases short, with 15 bases between. CDR3 in amino acids: CASSQSPSAYNEQFF. The CDR3, as DNA: TGCGCCAGCAGCCAGTCGCCTAGCGCGTACAATGAGCAGTTCTTC.